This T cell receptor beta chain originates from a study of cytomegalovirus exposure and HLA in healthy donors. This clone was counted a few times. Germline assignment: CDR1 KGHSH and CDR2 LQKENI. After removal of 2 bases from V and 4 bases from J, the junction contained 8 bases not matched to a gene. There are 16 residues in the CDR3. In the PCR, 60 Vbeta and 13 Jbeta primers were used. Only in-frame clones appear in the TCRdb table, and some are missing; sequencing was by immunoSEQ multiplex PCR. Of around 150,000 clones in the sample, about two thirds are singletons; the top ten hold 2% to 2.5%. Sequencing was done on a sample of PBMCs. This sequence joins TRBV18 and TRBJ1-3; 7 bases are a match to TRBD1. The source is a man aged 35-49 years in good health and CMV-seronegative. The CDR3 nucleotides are TGTGCCAGCTCACCAAAAGGGACAGCGGAAGGAAACACCATATATTTT. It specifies CASSPKGTAEGNTIYF.